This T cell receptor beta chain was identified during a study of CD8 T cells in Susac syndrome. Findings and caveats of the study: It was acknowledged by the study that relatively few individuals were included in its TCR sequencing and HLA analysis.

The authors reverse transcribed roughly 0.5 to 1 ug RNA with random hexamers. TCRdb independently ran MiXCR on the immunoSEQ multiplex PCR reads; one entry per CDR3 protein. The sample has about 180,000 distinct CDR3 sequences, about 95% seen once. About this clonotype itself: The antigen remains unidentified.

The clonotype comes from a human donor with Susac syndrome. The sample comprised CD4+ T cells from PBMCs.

In DNA form, the CDR3 reads TGTGCCATCACCCCGGGGACAGGGAACACCGGGGAGCTGTTTTTT. Amino acid sequence: CAITPGTGNTGELFF. The chain has TRBV28 and TRBJ2-2; 8 positions match TRBD1. The CDR3 spans 15 residues. With V trimmed by 10 bases and J by 1 base, 8 bases remained unmatched. The germline V gene has CDR1 MDHEN and CDR2 SYDVKM.